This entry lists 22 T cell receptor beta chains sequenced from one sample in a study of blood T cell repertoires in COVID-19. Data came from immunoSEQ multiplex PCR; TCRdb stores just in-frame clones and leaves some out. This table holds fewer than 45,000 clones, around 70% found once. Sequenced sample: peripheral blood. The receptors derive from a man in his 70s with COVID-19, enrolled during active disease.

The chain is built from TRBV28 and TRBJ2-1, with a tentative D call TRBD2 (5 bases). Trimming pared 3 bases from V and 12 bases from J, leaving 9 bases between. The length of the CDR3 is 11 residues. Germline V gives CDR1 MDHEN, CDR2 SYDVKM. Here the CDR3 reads CASSFYEGQFF. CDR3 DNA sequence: TGTGCCAGCAGTTTTTATGAGGGGCAGTTCTTC. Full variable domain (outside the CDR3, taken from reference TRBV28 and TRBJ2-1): DVKVTQSSRYLVKRTGEKVFLECVQDMDHENMFWYRQDPGLGLRLIYFSYDVKMKEKGDIPEGYSVSREKKERFSLILESASTNQTSMYLCASSFYEGQFFGPGTRLTVL.

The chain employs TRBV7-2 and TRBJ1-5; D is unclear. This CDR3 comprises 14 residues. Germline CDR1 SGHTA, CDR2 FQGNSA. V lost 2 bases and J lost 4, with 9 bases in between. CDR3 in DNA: TGTGCCAGCAGCTTAAGAGGTTTGAATCAGCCCCAGCATTTT. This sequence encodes CASSLRGLNQPQHF.

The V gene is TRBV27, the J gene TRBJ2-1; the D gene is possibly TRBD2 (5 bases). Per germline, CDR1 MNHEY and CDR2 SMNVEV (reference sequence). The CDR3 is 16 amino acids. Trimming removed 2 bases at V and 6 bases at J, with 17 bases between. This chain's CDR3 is CASSLGGGRRSNEQFF. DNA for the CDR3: TGTGCCAGCAGTTTAGGTGGCGGCCGGAGGTCCAATGAGCAGTTCTTC.

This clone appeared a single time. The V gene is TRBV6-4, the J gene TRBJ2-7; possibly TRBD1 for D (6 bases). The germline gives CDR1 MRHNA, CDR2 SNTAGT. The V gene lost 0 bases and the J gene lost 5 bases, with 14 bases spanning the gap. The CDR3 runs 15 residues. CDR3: CASSDSNRVDHEQYF. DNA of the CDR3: TGTGCCAGCAGTGACTCGAACAGGGTTGATCACGAGCAGTACTTC.

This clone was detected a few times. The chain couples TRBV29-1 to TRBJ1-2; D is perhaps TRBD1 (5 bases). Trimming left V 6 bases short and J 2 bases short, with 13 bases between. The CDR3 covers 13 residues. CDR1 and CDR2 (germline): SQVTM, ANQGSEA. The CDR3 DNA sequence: TGCAGCGTGCAGGGTGTAGGCAACTATGGCTACACCTTC. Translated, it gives CSVQGVGNYGYTF.

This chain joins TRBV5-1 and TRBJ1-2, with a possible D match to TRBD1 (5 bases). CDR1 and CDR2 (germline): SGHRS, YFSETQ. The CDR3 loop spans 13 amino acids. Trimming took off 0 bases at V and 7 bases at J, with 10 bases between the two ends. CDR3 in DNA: TGCGCCAGCAGCTTGGAGGGGCCCGGTGGCTACACCTTC. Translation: CASSLEGPGGYTF.

Here the CDR3 DNA reads TGCGCCAGCAGCCAAGGGGGGACAGGGAAAGCTTTCTTT. The encoded protein is CASSQGGTGKAFF. The chain couples TRBV4-3 to TRBJ1-1; 9 bases line up with TRBD1. V was clipped by 1 base and J by 9 bases; unmatched bases: 3. Germline lookup yields CDR1 LGHNA and CDR2 YSLEER. There are 13 residues in the CDR3.

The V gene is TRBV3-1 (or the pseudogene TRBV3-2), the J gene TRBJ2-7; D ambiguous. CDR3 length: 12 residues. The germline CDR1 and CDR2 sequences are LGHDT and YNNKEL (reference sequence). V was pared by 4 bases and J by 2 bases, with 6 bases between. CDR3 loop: CASSRQAYEQYF. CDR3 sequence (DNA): TGTGCCAGCAGCCGGCAGGCCTACGAGCAGTACTTC.

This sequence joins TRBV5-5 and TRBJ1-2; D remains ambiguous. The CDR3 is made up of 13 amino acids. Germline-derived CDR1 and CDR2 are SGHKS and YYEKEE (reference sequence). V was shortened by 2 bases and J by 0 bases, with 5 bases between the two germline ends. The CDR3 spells CASSFLSNYGYTF. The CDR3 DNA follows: TGTGCCAGCAGCTTCCTATCTAACTATGGCTACACCTTC.

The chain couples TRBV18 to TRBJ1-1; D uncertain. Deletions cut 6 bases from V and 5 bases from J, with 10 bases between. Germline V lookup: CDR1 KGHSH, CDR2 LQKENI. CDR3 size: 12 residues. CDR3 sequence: CASSEDGTEAFF. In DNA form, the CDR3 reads TGTGCCAGCTCGGAGGATGGGACTGAAGCTTTCTTT.

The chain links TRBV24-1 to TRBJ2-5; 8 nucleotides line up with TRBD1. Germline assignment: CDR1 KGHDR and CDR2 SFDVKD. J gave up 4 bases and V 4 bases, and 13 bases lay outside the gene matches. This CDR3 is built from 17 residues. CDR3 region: CATSERPGQASAETQYF. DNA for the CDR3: TGTGCCACCAGTGAGAGACCGGGACAGGCATCGGCAGAGACCCAGTACTTC.

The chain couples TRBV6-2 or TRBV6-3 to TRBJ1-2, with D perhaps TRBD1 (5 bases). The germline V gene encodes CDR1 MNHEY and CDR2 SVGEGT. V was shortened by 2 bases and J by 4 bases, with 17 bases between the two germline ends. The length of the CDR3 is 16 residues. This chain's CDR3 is CASSYDPGPGGYGYTF. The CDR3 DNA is TGTGCCAGCAGTTACGATCCGGGTCCCGGGGGCTATGGCTACACCTTC.

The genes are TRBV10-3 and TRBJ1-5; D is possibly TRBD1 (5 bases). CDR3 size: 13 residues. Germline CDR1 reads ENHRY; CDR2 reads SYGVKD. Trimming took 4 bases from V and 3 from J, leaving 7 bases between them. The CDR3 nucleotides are TGTGCCATCAGTGGTGGGGCCAATCAGCCCCAGCATTTT. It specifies CAISGGANQPQHF.

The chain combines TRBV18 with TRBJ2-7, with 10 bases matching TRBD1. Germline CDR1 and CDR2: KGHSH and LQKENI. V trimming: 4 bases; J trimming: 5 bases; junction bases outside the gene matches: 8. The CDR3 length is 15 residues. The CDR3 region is CASSLSGDRGNEQYF. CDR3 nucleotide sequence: TGTGCCAGCTCACTCTCGGGGGACAGGGGCAACGAGCAGTACTTC.

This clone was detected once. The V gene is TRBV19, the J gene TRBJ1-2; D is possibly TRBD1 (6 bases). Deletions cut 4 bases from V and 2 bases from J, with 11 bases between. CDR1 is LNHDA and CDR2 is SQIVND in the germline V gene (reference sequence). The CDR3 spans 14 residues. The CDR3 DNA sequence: TGTGCCAGTAGTACGGGACATTTGAACTATGGCTACACCTTC. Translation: CASSTGHLNYGYTF.

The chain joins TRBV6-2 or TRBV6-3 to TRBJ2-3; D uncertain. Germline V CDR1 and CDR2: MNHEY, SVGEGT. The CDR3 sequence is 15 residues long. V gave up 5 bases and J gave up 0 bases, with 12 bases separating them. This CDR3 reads CASSHPTTSTDTQYF. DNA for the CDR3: TGTGCCAGCAGTCACCCTACGACTAGCACAGATACGCAGTATTTT.

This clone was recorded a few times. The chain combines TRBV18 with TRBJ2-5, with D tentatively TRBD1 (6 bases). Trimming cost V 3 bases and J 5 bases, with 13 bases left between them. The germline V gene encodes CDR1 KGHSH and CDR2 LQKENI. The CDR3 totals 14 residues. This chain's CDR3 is CASSPSRGSETQYF. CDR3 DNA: TGTGCCAGCTCACCTAGCAGGGGTTCGGAGACCCAGTACTTC.

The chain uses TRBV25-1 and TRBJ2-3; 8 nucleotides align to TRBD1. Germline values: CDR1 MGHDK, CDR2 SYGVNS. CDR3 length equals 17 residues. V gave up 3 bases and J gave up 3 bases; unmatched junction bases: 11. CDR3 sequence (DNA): TGTGCCAGCAGTGATTACTCCGGGACAGGATTTACAGATACGCAGTATTTT. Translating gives CASSDYSGTGFTDTQYF.

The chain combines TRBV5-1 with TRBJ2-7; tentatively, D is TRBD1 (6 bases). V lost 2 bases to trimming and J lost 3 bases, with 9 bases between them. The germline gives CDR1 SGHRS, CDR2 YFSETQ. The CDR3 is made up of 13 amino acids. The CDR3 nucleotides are TGCGCCAGCAGCTTCGGACAGAACTACGAGCAGTACTTC. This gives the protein CASSFGQNYEQYF.

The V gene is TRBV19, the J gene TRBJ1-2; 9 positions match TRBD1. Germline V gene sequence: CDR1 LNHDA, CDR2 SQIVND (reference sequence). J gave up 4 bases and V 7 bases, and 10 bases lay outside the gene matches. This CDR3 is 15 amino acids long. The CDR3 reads CASNTRDRVFYGYTF. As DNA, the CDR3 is TGTGCCAGTAACACAAGGGACAGGGTTTTCTATGGCTACACCTTC.

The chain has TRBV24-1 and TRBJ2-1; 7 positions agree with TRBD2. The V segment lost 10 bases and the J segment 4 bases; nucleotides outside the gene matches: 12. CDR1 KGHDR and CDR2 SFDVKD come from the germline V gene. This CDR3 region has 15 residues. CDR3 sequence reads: CATGGEVGGYNEQFF. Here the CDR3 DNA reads TGTGCCACGGGTGGAGAGGTGGGGGGGTACAATGAGCAGTTCTTC.

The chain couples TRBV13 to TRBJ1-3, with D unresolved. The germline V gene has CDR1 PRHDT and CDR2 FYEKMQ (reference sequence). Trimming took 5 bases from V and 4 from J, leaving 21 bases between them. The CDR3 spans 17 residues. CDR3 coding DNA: TGTGCCAGCAGCCCACGAGGAGAGGGAATGACAGGAAACACCATATATTTT. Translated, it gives CASSPRGEGMTGNTIYF.